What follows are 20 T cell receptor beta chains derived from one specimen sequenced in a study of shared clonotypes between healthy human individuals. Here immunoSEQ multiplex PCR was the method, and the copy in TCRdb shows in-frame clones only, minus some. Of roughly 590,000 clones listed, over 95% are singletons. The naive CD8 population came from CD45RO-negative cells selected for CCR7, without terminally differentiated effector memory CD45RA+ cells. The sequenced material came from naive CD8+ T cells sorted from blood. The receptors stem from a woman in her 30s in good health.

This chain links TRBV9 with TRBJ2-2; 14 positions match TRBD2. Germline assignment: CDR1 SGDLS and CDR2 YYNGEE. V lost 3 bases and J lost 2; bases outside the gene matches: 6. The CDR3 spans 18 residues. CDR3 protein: CASSGTSGRSGNTGELFF. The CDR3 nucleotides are TGTGCCAGCAGCGGGACTAGCGGGAGGAGCGGAAACACCGGGGAGCTGTTTTTT. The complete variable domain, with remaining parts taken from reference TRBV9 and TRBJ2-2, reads DSGVTQTPKHLITATGQRVTLRCSPRSGDLSVYWYQQSLDQGLQFLIQYYNGEERAKGNILERFSAQQFPDLHSELNLSSLELGDSALYFCASSGTSGRSGNTGELFFGEGSRLTVL.

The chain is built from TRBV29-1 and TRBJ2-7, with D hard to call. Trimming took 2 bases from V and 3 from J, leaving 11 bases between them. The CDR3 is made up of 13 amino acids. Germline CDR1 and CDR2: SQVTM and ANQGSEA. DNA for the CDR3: TGCAGCGTTGAATTCCCTCCTAGCTACGAGCAGTACTTC. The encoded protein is CSVEFPPSYEQYF.

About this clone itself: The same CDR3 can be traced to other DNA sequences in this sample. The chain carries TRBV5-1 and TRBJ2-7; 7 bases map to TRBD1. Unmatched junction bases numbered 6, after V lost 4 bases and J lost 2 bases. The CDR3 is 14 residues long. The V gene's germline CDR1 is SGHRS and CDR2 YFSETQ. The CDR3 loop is CASSPRDSTYEQYF. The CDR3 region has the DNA TGCGCCAGCAGCCCCCGGGACAGCACCTACGAGCAGTACTTC.

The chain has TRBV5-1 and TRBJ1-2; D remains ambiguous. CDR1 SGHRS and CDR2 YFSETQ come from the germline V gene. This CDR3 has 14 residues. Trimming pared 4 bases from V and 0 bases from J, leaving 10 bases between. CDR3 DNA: TGCGCCAGCAGCCCGCGGGCAGCTAACTATGGCTACACCTTC. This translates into CASSPRAANYGYTF.

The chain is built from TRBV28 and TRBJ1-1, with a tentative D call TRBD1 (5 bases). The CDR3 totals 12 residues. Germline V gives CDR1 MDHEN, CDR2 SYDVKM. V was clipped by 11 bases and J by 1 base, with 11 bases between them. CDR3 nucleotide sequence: TGTGCCGTCAGGGTCGGGAACACTGAAGCTTTCTTT. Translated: CAVRVGNTEAFF.

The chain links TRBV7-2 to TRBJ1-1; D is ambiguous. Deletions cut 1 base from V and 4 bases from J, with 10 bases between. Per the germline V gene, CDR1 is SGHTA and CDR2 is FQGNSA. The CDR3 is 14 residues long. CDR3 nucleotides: TGTGCCAGCAGCTTAGAAGGGTACGGCACTGAAGCTTTCTTT. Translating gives CASSLEGYGTEAFF.

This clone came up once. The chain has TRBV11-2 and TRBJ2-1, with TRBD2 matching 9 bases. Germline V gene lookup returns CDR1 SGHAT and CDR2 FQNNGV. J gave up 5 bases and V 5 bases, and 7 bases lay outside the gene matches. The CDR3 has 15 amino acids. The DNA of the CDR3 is TGTGCCAGCAGCCCCGTGGCGGGAGGGCACAATGAGCAGTTCTTC. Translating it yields CASSPVAGGHNEQFF.

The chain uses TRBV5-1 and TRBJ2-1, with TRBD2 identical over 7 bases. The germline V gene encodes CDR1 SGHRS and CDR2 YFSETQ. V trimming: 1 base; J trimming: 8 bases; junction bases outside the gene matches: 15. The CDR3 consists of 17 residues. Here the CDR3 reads CASSLSASGGRGDEQFF. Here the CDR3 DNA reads TGCGCCAGCAGCTTGTCGGCTAGCGGAGGGAGGGGCGATGAGCAGTTCTTC.

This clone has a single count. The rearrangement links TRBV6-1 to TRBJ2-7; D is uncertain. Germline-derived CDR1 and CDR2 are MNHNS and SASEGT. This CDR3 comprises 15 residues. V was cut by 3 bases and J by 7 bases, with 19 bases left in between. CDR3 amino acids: CASSDFFLGPKEQYF. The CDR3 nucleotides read TGTGCCAGCAGTGATTTCTTTCTTGGCCCCAAGGAGCAGTACTTC.

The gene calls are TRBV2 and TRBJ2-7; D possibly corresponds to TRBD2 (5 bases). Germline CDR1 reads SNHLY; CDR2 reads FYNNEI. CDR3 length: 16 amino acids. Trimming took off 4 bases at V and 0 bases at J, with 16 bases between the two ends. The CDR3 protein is CASSALEDGGSYEQYF. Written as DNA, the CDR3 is TGTGCCAGCAGTGCCCTAGAGGACGGAGGCTCCTACGAGCAGTACTTC.

CDR3 coding DNA: TGTGCCACTGAGGGCGGTTATATCAGTGAAAAACTGTTTTTT. It is translated as CATEGGYISEKLFF. The V gene is TRBV28, the J gene TRBJ1-4; D is unclear. Germline V gene sequence: CDR1 MDHEN, CDR2 SYDVKM. The CDR3 spans 14 residues. V lost 10 bases, J lost 7 bases, and 19 bases lay in between.

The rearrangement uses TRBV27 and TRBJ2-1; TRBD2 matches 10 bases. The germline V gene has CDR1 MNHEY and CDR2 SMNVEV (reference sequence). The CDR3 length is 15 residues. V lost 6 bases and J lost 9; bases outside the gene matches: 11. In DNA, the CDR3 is TGTGCCAGCAGCCCCGGGATTAGCGGGAGGCTTGAGCAGTTCTTC. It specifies CASSPGISGRLEQFF.

Here the CDR3 reads CASSLGPGGLETQYF. The CDR3, as DNA: TGTGCCAGCTCCCTTGGCCCCGGAGGGTTAGAGACCCAGTACTTC. This chain links TRBV28 with TRBJ2-5; D possibly corresponds to TRBD2 (6 bases). The CDR3 length is 15 residues. Germline CDR1 MDHEN, CDR2 SYDVKM. V lost 8 bases to trimming and J lost 4 bases, with 20 bases between them.

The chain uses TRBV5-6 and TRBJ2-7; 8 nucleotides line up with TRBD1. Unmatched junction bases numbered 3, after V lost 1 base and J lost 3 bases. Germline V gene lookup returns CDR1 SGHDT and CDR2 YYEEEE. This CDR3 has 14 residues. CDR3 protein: CASSLQGAGYEQYF. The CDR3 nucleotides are TGTGCCAGCAGCTTGCAGGGGGCGGGCTACGAGCAGTACTTC.

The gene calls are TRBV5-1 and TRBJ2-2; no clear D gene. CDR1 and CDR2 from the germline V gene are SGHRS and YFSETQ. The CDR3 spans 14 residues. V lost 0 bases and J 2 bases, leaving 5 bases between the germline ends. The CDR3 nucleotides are TGCGCCAGCAGCTTGGTGCTCAACACCGGGGAGCTGTTTTTT. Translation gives CASSLVLNTGELFF.

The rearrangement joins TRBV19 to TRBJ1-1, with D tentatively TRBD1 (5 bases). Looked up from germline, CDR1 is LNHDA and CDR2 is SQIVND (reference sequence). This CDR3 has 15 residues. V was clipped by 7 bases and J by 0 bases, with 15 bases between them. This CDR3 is CASTQTVFMNTEAFF. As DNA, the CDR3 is TGTGCCAGTACTCAGACAGTCTTTATGAACACTGAAGCTTTCTTT.

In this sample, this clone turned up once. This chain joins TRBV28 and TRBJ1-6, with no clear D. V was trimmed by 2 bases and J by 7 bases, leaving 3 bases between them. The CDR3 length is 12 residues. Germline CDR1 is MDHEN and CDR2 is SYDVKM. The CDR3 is CASSLRNSPLHF. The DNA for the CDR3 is TGTGCCAGCAGTTTACGGAATTCACCCCTCCACTTT. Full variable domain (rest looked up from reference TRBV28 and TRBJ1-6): DVKVTQSSRYLVKRTGEKVFLECVQDMDHENMFWYRQDPGLGLRLIYFSYDVKMKEKGDIPEGYSVSREKKERFSLILESASTNQTSMYLCASSLRNSPLHFGNGTRLTVT.

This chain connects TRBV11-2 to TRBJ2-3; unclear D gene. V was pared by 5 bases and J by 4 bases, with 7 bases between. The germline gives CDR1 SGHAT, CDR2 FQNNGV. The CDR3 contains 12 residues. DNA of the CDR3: TGTGCCAGCAGCCGAGCGCCAGATACGCAGTATTTT. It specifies CASSRAPDTQYF.

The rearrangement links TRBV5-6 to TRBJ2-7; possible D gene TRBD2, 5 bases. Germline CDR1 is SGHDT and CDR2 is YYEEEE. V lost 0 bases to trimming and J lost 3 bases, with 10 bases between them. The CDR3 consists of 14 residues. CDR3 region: CASSLALANYEQYF. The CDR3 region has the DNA TGTGCCAGCAGCTTGGCCCTAGCAAACTACGAGCAGTACTTC.

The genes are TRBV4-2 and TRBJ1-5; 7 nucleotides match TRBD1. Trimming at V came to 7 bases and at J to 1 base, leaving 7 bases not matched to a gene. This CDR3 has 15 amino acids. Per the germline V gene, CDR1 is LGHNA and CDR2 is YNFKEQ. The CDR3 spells CASTDREGSNQPQHF. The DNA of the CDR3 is TGTGCCAGCACCGACAGGGAGGGGAGCAATCAGCCCCAGCATTTT.